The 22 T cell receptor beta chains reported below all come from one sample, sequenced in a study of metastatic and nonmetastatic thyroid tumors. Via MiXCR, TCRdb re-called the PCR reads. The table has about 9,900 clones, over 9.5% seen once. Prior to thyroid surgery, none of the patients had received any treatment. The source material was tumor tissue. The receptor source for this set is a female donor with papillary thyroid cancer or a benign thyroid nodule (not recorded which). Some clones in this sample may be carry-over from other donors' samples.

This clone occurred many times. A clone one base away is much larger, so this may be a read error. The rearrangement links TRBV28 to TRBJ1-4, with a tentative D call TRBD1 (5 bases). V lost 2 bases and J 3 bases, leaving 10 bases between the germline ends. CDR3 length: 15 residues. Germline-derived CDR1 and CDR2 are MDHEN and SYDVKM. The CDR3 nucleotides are TGTGCCAGCAGTTTACAGGGAGCAGCTAATGAAAAACTGTTTTTT. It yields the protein CASSLQGAANEKLFF.

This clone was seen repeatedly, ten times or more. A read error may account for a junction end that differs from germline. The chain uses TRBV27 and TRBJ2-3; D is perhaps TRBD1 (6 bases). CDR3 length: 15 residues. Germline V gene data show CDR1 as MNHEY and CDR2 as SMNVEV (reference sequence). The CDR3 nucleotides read TGTGCCAGCAAACTACAGGGTTTGGGCACAGATATGCAGTATTTT. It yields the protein CASKLQGLGTDMQYF.

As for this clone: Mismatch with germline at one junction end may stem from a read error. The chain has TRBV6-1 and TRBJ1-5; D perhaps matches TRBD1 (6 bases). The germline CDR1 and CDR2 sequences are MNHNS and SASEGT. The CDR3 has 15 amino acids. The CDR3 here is CASSEAMDRYQPQHF. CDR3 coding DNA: TGTGCCAGCAGTGAAGCTATGGACAGATATCAGCCCCAGCATTTC.

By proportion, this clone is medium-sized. The CDR3 sequence is CASSDGRSDTQYF. CDR3 sequence (DNA): TGTGCCAGCAGTGACGGGAGGTCAGATACGCAGTATTTT. This chain connects TRBV6-4 to TRBJ2-3, with a weak D call TRBD2 (6 bases). The CDR3 covers 13 residues. V was shortened by 2 bases and J by 4 bases, with 7 bases between the two germline ends. Germline V gene data show CDR1 as MRHNA and CDR2 as SNTAGT.

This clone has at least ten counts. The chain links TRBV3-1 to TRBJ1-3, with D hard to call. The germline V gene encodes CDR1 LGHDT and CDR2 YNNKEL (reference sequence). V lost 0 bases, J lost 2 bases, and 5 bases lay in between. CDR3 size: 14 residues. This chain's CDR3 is CASSQDRAGNTIYF. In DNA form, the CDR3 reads TGTGCCAGCAGCCAAGACCGAGCTGGAAACACCATATATTTT.

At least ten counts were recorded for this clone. The CDR3 DNA sequence: TGTGCCAGCAGCCACAGGGGGCCTCCTAACACCGGGGAGCTGTTTTTT. As protein: CASSHRGPPNTGELFF. This chain links TRBV3-1 with TRBJ2-2, with TRBD1 matching 8 bases. Germline loops: CDR1 LGHDT, CDR2 YNNKEL (reference sequence). V trimming: 3 bases; J trimming: 2 bases; junction bases outside the gene matches: 5. The CDR3 covers 16 residues.

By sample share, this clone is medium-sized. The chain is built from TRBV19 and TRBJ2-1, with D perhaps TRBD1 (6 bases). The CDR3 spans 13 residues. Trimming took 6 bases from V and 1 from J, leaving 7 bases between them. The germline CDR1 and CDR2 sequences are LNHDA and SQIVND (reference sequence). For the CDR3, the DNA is TGTGCCAGTAGAGGACAGTCCTACAATGAGCAGTTCTTC. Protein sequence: CASRGQSYNEQFF.

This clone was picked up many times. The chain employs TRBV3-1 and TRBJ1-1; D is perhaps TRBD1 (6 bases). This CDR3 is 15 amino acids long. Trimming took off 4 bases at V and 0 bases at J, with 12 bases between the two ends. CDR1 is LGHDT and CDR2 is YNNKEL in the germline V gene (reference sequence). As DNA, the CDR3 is TGTGCCAGCAGCCCGGGGGCAGGGATGAACACTGAAGCTTTCTTT. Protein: CASSPGAGMNTEAFF.

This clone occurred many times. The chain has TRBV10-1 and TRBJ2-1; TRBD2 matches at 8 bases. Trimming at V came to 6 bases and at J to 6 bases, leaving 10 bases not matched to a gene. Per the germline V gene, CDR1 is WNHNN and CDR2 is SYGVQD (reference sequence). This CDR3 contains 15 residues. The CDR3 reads CASSVRLAGGNEQFF. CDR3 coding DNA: TGCGCCAGCAGCGTTCGGCTAGCGGGCGGCAATGAGCAGTTCTTC.

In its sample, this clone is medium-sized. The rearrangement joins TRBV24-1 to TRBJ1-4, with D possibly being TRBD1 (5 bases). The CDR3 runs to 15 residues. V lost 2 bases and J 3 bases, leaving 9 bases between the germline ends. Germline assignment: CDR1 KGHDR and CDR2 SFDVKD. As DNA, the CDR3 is TGTGCCACCAGTGATTCCCCAGGGCCTAATGAAAAACTGTTTTTT. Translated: CATSDSPGPNEKLFF.

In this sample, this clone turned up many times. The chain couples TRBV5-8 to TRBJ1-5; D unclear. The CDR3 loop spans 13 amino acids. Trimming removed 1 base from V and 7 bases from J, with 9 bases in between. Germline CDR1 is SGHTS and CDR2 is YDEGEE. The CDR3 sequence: CASSLRALQPQHF. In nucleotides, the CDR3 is TGTGCCAGCAGCTTGAGGGCACTCCAGCCCCAGCATTTT.

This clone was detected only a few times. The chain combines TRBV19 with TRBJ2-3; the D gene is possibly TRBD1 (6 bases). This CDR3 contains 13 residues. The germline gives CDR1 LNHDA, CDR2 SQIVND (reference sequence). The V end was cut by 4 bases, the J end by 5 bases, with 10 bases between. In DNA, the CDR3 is TGTGCCAGTAGTAGTGGGGGCAAAGATACGCAGTATTTT. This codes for CASSSGGKDTQYF.

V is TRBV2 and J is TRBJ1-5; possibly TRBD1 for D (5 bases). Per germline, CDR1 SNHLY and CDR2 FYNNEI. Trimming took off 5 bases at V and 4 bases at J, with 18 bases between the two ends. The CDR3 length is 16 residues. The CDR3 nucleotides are TGTGCCAGCAGTAGGGACGGTCGGGAGGGTAATCAGCCCCAGCATTTT. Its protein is CASSRDGREGNQPQHF.

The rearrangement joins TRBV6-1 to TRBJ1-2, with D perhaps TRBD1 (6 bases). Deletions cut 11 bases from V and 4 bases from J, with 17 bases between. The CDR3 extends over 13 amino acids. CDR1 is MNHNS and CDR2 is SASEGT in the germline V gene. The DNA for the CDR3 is TGTGCCTACGAGTCAGGGGACCCCTATGGCTACACCTTC. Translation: CAYESGDPYGYTF.

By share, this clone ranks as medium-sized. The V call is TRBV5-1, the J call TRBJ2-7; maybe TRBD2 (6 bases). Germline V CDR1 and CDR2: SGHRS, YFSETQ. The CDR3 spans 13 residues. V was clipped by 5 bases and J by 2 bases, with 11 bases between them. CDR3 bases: TGCGCCAGCAGGCGGGACGGCACCTACGAGCAGTACTTC. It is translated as CASRRDGTYEQYF. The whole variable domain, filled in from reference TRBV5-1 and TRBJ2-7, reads KAGVTQTPRYLIKTRGQQVTLSCSPISGHRSVSWYQQTPGQGLQFLFEYFSETQRNKGNFPGRFSGRQFSNSRSEMNVSTLELGDSALYLCASRRDGTYEQYFGPGTRLTVT.

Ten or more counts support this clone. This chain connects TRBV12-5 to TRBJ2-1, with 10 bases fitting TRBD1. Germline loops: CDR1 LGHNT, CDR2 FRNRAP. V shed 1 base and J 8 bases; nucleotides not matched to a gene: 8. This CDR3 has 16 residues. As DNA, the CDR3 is TGTGCTAGTGGTTTGGCCACCTCGGGACAGGGGTATGAGCAGTTCTTC. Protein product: CASGLATSGQGYEQFF.

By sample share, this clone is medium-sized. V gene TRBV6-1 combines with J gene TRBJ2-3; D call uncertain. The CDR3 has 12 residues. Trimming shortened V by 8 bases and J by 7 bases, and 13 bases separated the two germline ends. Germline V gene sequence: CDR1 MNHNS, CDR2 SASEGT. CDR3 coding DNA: TGTGCCAGCTACGACGAGCCGAATACGCAGTATTTT. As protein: CASYDEPNTQYF.

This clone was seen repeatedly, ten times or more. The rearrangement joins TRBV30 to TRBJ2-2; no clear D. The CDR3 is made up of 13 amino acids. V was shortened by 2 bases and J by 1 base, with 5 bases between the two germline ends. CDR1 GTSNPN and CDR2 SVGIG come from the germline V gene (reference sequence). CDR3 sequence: CAWSSGNTGELFF. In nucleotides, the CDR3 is TGTGCCTGGAGTTCAGGGAACACCGGGGAGCTGTTTTTT. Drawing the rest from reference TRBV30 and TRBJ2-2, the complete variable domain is SQTIHQWPATLVQPVGSPLSLECTVEGTSNPNLYWYRQAAGRGLQLLFYSVGIGQISSEVPQNLSASRPQDRQFILSSKKLLLSDSGFYLCAWSSGNTGELFFGEGSRLTVL.

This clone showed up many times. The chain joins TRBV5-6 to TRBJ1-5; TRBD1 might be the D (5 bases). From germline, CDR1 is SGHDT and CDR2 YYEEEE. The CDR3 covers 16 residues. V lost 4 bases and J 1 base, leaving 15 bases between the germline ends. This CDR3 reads CASSPGGGESNQPQHF. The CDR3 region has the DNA TGTGCCAGCAGCCCCGGGGGTGGAGAGAGCAATCAGCCCCAGCATTTT.

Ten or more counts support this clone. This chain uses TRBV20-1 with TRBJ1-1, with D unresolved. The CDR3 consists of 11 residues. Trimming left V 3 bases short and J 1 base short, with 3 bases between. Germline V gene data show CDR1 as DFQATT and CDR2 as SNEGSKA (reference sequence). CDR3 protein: CSARENTEAFF. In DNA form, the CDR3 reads TGCAGTGCTAGGGAGAACACTGAAGCTTTCTTT.

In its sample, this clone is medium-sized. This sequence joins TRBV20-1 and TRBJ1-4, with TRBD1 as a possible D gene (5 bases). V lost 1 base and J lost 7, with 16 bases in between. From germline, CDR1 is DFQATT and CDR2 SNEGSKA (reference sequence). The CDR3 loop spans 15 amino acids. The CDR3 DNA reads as TGCAGTGCTAGAGGCCAAGGGGCGCGGGGTGAAAAACTGTTTTTT. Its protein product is CSARGQGARGEKLFF.

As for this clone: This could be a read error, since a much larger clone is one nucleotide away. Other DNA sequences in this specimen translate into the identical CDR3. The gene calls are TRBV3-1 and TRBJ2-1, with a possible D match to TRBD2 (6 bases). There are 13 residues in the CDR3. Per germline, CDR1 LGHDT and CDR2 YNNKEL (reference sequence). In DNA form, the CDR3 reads TGTGCCAGTAGCCAAGTGGGAGGTAATGAGCAGTTCTTC. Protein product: CASSQVGGNEQFF.